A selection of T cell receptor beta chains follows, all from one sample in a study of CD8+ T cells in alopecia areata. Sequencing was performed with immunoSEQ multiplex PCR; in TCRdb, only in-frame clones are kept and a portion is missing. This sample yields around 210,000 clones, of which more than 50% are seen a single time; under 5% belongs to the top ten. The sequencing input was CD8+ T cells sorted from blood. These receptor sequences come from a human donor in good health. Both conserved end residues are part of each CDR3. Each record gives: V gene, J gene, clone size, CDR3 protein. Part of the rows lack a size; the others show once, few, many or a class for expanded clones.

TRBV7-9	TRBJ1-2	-	CASSRTGTGATYTF
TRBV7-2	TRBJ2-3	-	CASSHWGDTQYF
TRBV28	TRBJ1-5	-	CASSPDQNQPQHF
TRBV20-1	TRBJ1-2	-	CSAQGAGGYTF
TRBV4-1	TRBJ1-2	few	CASSQVKGAGYGYTF
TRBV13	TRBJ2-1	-	CASSLKVGGPSNEQFF
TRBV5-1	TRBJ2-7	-	CASSLYGGGLSYEQYF
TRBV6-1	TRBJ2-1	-	CASRDTDNEQFF
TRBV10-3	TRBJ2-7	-	CAISDSGGRTYEQYF
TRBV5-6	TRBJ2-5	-	CASSPSGDVVETQYF
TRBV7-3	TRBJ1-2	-	CASSQFSGGGYTF
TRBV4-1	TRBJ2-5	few	CASSQPTGWETQYF
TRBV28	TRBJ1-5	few	CASSLEGQLNQPQHF
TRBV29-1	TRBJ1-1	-	CSVETEAFF
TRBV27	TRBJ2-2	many	CASSLASGAAGELFF
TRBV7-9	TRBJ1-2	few	CASSLAGLYGYTF
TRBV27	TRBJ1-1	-	CASSLYRGLNTEAFF
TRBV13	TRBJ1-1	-	CASSLGRGGMYGTEAFF
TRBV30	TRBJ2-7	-	CAWSPVTYEQYF
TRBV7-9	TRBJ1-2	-	CASSSLTGQIYGYTF
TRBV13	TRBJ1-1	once	CASSETGQGNTEAFF
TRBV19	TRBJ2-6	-	CASSVQGAGANVLTF